The clone carrying this TCR beta chain was seen repeatedly, ten times or more. Its specificity is not known. These data originate in a study of T-cell reconstitution after alpha-beta-depleted transplantation in children. Study-wide findings and caveats: The study reportedly traced alpha-beta T cells about two months after transplant to several hundred expanded graft clones. From newly produced T cells came most of the T-cell counts and diversity one year after transplant. Elevated TCRbeta diversity at day 60 was traced, in some patients, to surviving recipient T cells and thymic progenitors.

The CDR3 sequence is 18 residues long. Germline V lookup: CDR1 DFQATT, CDR2 SNEGSKA (reference sequence). Trimming at V came to 0 bases and at J to 2 bases, leaving 7 bases not matched to a gene. During its preparation, the TCRbeta library received unique molecular identifiers. MiXCR was run by TCRdb on the PCR reads, yielding one entry per CDR3 protein. The sample has some 300,000 distinct CDR3 sequences; roughly 9.1% are singletons. The sequence came from a boy less than two years old with acute myeloid leukemia, due to receive a stem cell transplant. The specimen comprised PBMCs, sampled before TCRalphabeta/CD19-depleted stem cell transplant. The chain couples TRBV20-1 to TRBJ2-7; 16 positions match TRBD2. As DNA, the CDR3 is TGCAGTGCTAGAGATCTGGGACTAGCGGGGGGGGCAACCTACGAGCAGTACTTC. Amino acids: CSARDLGLAGGATYEQYF.